This T cell receptor beta chain was sequenced during a study of shared T cell receptors in the human thymus. The CDR3 runs 13 residues. Germline V gene lookup returns CDR1 SGHKS and CDR2 YYEKEE (reference sequence). Between the trimmed V and J ends, which lost 4 bases and 7 bases, there was a span of 15 bases. Clones were sequenced by immunoSEQ multiplex PCR, and TCRdb holds only the in-frame ones, with some missing. This sample has some 700,000 clones, with 70% to 90% found just once. These data were also reused for a study on human thymus T cells. As reported in that work: The thymus tissue came from resections taken during corrective heart surgery. Thymic repertoires of unrelated individuals were reported in related research to overlap highly.

The TCR comes from a boy less than two years old with a congenital heart defect. The material sequenced was thymocytes. The V call is TRBV5-5, the J call TRBJ2-7; D might be TRBD1 (6 bases). CDR3 sequence: CASSQGQPSEQYF. For the CDR3, the DNA is TGTGCCAGCAGCCAGGGACAACCGAGTGAGCAGTACTTC.